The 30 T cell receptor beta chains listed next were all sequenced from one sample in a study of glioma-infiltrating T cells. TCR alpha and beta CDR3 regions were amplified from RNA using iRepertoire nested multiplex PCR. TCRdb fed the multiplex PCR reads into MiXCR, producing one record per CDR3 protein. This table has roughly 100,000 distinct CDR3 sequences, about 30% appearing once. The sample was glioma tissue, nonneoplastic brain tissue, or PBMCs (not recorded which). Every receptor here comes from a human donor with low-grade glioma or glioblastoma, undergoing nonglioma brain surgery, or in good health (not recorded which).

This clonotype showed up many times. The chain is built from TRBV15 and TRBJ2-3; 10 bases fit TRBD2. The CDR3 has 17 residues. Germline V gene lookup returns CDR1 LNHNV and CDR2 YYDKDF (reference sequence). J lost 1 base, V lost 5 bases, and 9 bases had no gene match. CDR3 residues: CATSGLRTSGRTDTQYF. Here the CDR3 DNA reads TGTGCCACCAGCGGACTTCGGACTAGCGGTCGCACAGATACGCAGTATTTT.

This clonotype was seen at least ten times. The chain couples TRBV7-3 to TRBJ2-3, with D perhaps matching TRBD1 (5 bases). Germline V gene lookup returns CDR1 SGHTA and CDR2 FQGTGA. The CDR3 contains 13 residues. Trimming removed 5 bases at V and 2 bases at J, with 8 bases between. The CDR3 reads CASSPRDTDTQYF. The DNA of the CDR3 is TGTGCCAGCAGCCCCAGGGACACAGATACGCAGTATTTT.

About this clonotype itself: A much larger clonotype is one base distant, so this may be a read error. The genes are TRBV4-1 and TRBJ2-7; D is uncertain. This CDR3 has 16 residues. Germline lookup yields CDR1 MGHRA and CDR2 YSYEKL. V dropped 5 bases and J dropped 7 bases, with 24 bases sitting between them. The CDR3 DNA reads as TGCGCCAGCAGCTCAACTCTTCCTCCACGGGCCAGGGAGCAGTACTTC. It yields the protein CASSSTLPPRAREQYF.

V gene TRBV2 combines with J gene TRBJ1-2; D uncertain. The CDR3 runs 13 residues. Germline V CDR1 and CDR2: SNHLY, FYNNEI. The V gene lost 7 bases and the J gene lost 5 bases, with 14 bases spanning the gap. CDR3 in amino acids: CASNRGIGYGYTF. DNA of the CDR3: TGTGCCAGCAACCGGGGAATAGGATATGGCTACACCTTC. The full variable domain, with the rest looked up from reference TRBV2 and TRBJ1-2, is EPEVTQTPSHQVTQMGQEVILRCVPISNHLYFYWYRQILGQKVEFLVSFYNNEISEKSEIFDDQFSVERPDGSNFTLKIRSTKLEDSAMYFCASNRGIGYGYTFGSGTRLTVV.

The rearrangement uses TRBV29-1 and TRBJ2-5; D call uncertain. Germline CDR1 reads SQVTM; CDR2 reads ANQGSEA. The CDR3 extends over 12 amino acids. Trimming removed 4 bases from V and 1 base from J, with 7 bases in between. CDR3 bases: TGCAGCGTTGGGGCAGCCCAAGAGACCCAGTACTTC. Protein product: CSVGAAQETQYF.

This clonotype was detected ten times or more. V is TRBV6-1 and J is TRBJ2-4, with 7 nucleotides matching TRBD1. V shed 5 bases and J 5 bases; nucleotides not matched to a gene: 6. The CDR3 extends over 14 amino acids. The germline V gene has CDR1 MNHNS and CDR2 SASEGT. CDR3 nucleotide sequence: TGTGCCAGCAGTAATCCAGGGGGTGAAAACATTCAGTACTTC. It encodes CASSNPGGENIQYF.

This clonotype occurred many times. The chain's CDR3 is CSAFQLTYYGYTF. Written as DNA, the CDR3 is TGCAGTGCGTTTCAACTGACCTACTATGGCTACACCTTC. The chain has TRBV20-1 and TRBJ1-2, with D unclear. CDR1 and CDR2 from the germline V gene are DFQATT and SNEGSKA (reference sequence). V gave up 6 bases and J gave up 3 bases, with 14 bases separating them. This CDR3 is built from 13 residues.

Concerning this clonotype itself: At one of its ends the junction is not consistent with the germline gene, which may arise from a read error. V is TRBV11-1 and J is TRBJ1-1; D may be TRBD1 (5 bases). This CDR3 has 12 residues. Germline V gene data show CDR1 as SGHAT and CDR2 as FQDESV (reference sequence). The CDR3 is CVSSFQGTEAFF. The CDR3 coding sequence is TGTGTCAGCAGCTTTCAGGGAACTGAAGCTTTCTTT.

The CDR3 loop is CASSIPPITEAFF. DNA for the CDR3: TGTGCCAGCAGCATCCCCCCGATCACCGAAGCTTTCTTT. This sequence joins TRBV11-2 and TRBJ1-1, with D hard to call. The CDR3 covers 13 residues. V lost 5 bases and J 8 bases, leaving 15 bases between the germline ends. Germline CDR1 is SGHAT and CDR2 is FQNNGV.

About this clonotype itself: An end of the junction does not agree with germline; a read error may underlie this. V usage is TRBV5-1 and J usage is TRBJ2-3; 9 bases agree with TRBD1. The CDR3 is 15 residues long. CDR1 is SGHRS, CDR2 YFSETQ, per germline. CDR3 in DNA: TGCGCCAGCAGCTCAGGACAGGGGAGAACAGATACGCGGTATTTT. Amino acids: CASSSGQGRTDTRYF.

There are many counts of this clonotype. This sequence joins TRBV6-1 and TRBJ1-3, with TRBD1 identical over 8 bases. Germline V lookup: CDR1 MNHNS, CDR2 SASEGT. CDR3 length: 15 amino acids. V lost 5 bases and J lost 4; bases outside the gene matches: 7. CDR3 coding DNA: TGTGCCAGCAGTTCGGCAGGGGGCAGAGGAAACACCATATATTTT. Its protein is CASSSAGGRGNTIYF.

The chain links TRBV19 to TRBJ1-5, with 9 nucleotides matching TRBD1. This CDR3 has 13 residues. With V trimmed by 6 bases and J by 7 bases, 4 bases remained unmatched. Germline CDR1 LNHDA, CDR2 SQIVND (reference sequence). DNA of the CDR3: TGTGCCAGTAGGGGACAGGGAGACCAGCCCCAGCATTTT. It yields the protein CASRGQGDQPQHF.

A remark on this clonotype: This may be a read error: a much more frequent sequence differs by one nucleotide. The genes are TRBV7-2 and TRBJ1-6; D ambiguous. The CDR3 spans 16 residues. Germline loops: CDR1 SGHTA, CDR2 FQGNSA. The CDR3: CASNHRVSSCNSPLHF. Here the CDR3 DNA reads TGTGCCAGCAACCACCGAGTCAGCTCCTGTAATTCACCCCTCCACTTT.

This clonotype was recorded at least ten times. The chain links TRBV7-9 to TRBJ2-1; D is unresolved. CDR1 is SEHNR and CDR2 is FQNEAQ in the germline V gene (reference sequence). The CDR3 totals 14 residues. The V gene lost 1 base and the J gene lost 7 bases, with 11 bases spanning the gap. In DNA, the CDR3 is TGTGCCAGCAGCTTAGGTCCAGCGAGGAATGAGCAGTTCTTC. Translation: CASSLGPARNEQFF. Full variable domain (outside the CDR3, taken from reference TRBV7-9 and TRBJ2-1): DTGVSQNPRHKITKRGQNVTFRCDPISEHNRLYWYRQTLGQGPEFLTYFQNEAQLEKSRLLSDRFSAERPKGSFSTLEIQRTEQGDSAMYLCASSLGPARNEQFFGPGTRLTVL.

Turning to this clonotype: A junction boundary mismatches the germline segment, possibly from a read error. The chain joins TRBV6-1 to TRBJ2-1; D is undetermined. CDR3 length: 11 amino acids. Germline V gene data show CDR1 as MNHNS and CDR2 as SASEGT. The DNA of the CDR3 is TGTGCTAGCAGGCGCCTGAATGGGCAGTTCTTC. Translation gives CASRRLNGQFF.

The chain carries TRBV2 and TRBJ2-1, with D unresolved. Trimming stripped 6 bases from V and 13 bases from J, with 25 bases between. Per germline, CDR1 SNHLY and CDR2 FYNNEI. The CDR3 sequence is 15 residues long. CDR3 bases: TGTGCCAGCAGCTCATACGGGTCTAGTCAAGAGACCCAGTTCTTC. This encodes CASSSYGSSQETQFF.

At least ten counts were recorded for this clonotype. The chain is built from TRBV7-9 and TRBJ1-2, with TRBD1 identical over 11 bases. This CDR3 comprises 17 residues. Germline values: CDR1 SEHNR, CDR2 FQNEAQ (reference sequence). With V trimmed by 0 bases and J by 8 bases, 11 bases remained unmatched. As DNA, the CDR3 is TGTGCCAGCAGCTTAGCGCCCGGGACAGGGGGACTAAACGGCTACACCTTC. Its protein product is CASSLAPGTGGLNGYTF.

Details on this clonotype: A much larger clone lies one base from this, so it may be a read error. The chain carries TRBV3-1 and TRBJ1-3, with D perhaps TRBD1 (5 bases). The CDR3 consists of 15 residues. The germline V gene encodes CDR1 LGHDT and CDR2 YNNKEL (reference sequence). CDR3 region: CASSRGGSSGNTTYF. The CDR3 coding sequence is TGTGCCAGCAGCCGCGGGGGAAGCTCTGGAAACACCACATATTTT.

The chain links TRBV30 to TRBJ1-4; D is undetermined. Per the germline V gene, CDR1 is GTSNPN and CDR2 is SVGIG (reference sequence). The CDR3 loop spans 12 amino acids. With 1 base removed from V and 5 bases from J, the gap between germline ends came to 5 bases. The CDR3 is CAWSGPNEKLFF. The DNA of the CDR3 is TGTGCCTGGAGTGGCCCAAATGAAAAACTGTTTTTT.

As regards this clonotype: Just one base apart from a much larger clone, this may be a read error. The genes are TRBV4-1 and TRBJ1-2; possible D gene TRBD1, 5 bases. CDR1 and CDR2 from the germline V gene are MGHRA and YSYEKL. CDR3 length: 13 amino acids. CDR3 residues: CANSQPGIYGYTF. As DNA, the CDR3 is TGCGCCAACAGCCAACCAGGGATCTATGGCTACACCTTC.

The CDR3 loop reads CASSHRQGPNSPLHF. The DNA for the CDR3 is TGTGCCAGCAGCCACCGACAGGGACCTAATTCACCCCTCCACTTT. This rearrangement joins TRBV5-4 to TRBJ1-6, with 7 bases identical to TRBD1. Germline CDR1 SGHNT, CDR2 YYREEE (reference sequence). Trimming cost V 4 bases and J 6 bases; bases outside gene matches: 7. The CDR3 is made up of 15 amino acids.

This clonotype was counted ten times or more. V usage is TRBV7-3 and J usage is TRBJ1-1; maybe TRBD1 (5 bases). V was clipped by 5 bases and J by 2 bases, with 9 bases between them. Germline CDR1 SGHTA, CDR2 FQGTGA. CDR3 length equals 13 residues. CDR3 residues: CASSEQENTEAFF. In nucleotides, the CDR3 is TGTGCCAGCAGCGAACAGGAAAACACTGAAGCTTTCTTT.

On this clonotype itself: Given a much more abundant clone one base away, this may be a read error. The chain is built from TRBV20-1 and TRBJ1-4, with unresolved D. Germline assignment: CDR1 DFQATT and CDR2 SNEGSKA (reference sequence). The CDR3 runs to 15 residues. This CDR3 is CSARDQSRSNQKLFF. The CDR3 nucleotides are TGCAGTGCTAGAGATCAGAGCAGGTCTAATCAAAAACTGTTTTTT.

The CDR3 DNA reads as TGTGCCAGCAGCTCAATTGGGACAGGGATGCAGTTCTTC. Its protein is CASSSIGTGMQFF. The gene calls are TRBV13 and TRBJ2-1; 9 bases match TRBD1. The CDR3 is 13 amino acids. Trimming took 4 bases from V and 12 from J; bases not matched to a gene: 7. Germline assignment: CDR1 PRHDT and CDR2 FYEKMQ (reference sequence). Combining the CDR3 with reference TRBV13 and TRBJ2-1 gives the whole variable domain AAGVIQSPRHLIKEKRETATLKCYPIPRHDTVYWYQQGPGQDPQFLISFYEKMQSDKGSIPDRFSAQQFSDYHSELNMSSLELGDSALYFCASSSIGTGMQFFGPGTRLTVL.

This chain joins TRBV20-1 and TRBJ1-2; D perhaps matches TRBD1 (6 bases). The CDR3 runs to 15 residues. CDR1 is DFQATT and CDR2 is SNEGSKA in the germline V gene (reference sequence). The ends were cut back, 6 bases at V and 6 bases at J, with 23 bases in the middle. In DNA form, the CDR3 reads TGCAGTGCCCCCTATCTTCTGACAGGTCGGAATGGCTACACCTTC. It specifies CSAPYLLTGRNGYTF.

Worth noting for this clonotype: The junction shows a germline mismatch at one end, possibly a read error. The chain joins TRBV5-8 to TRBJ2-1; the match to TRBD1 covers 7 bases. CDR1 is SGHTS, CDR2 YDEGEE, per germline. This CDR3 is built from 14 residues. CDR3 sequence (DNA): TGTGCCAGCAGCTTGTCTCGAGGACTGACAGGGTATCCCTTC. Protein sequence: CASSLSRGLTGYPF.

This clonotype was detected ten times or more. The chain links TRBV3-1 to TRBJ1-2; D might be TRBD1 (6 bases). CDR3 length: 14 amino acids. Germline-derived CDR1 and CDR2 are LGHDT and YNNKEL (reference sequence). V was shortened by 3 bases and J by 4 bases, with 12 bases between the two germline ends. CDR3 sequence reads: CASSHLQGGYGYTF. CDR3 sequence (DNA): TGTGCCAGCAGCCACTTACAGGGCGGCTATGGCTACACCTTC.

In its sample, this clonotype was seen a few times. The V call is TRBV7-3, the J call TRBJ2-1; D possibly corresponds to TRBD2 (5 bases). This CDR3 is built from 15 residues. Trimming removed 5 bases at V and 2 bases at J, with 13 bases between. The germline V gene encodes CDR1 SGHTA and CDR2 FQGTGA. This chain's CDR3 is CASSPTASTYNEQFF. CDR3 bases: TGTGCCAGCAGCCCTACCGCTAGCACCTACAATGAGCAGTTCTTC.

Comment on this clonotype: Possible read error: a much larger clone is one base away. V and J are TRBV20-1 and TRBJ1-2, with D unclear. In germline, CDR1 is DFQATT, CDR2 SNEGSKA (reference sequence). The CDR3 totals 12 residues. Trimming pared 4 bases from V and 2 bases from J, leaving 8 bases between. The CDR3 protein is CSAKGLNYGYTF. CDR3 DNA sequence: TGCAGTGCTAAAGGACTGAACTATGGCTACACCTTC.

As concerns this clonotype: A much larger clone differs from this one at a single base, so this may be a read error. The CDR3 is CASSGGKGSTDTQYF. The CDR3 coding sequence is TGTGCCAGTAGTGGTGGGAAAGGGAGCACAGATACGCAGTATTTT. The chain couples TRBV19 to TRBJ2-3; no firm D call. Germline values: CDR1 LNHDA, CDR2 SQIVND (reference sequence). This CDR3 is built from 15 residues. Trimming removed 5 bases from V and 0 bases from J, with 12 bases in between.